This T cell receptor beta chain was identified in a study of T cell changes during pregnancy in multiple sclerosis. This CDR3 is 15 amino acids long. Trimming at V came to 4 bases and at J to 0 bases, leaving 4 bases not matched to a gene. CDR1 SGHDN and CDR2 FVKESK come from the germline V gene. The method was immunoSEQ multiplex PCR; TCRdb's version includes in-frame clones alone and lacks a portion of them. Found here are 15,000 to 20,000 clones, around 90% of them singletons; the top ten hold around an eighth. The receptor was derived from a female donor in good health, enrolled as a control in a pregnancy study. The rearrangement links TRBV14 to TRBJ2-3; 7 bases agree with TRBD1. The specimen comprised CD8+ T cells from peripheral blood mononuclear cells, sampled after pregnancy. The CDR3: CASSPGTVSTDTQYF. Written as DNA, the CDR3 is TGTGCCAGCAGCCCCGGGACAGTTAGCACAGATACGCAGTATTTT.